This T cell receptor (beta chain) was observed in a study of T cell responses to AZD1222 COVID-19 vaccine. Overall study findings and caveats: At 160-218 and 743-854, vaccine-associated CD4 TCRs were dominant, and they spanned spike. Only a handful of individuals given AZD1222 were seropositive at baseline.

CDR1 and CDR2 from the germline V gene are SGHTA and FQGNSA. This CDR3 region has 13 residues. Trimming took off 2 bases at V and 3 bases at J, with 8 bases between the two ends. TCRdb's table, derived via immunoSEQ multiplex PCR, lists solely in-frame clones and lacks some. The table records about 55,000 clones, around 85% of them present only once. Worth noting for this clone: The antigen is not known.

Specimen: peripheral blood, collected on day 0 of AZD1222 vaccination. This TCR was sampled from an adult in good health. The gene calls are TRBV7-2 and TRBJ2-7, with D tentatively TRBD2 (5 bases). As DNA, the CDR3 is TGTGCCAGCAGCTTAAAGCGGCTCTACGAGCAGTACTTC. This translates into CASSLKRLYEQYF.